This T cell receptor beta chain was observed in a study of blood T cell repertoires in COVID-19. For the study at large: T cells, B-cell-depleted T cells, or PBMCs provided the cDNA or gDNA that served as material.

Those who participated ranged in age from about 18 to 89 years and resided in approximately 23 US areas. Clinical histories supplied by participants themselves formed the basis of cohort assignment. Germline V gene data show CDR1 as SGHTA and CDR2 as FQGNSA. Between the trimmed V and J ends, which lost 5 bases and 4 bases, there was a span of 14 bases. This CDR3 region has 15 residues. Original data processing: It was from reference gene primer amplification that nucleated cell counts were estimated. Assay: immunoSEQ multiplex PCR; the TCRdb copy retains only in-frame clones and omits some. V and J calls and clone size follow that table, whereas D and trimming were derived from the DNA. The sample records over 150,000 clones, about four fifths being singletons.

Sequenced: PBMCs or T cells enriched from blood (not recorded which). The sequence was obtained from a man aged 35-49 years who had recovered from COVID-19. The chain combines TRBV7-2 with TRBJ2-2, with D maybe TRBD2 (5 bases). The CDR3 bases are TGTGCCAGCAGCCTGACTACTACCGGCACCGGGGAGCTGTTTTTT. Its translation is CASSLTTTGTGELFF. Full variable domain (remainder filled in from reference TRBV7-2 and TRBJ2-2): GAGVSQSPSNKVTEKGKDVELRCDPISGHTALYWYRQSLGQGLEFLIYFQGNSAPDKSGLPSDRFSAERTGGSVSTLTIQRTQQEDSAVYLCASSLTTTGTGELFFGEGSRLTVL.